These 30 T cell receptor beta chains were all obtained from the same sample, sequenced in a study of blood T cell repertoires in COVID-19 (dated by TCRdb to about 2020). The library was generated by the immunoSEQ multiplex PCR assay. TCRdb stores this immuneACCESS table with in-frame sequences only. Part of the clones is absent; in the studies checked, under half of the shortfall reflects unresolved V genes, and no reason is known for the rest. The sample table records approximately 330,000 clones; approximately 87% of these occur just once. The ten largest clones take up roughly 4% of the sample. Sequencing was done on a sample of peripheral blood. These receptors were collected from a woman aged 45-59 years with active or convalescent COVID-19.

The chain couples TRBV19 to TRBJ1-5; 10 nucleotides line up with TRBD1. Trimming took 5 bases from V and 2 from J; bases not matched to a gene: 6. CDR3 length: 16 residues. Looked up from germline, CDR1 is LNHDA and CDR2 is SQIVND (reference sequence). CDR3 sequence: CASSLSGTGGNQPQHF. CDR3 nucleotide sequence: TGTGCCAGTAGTCTATCCGGGACAGGGGGCAATCAGCCCCAGCATTTT.

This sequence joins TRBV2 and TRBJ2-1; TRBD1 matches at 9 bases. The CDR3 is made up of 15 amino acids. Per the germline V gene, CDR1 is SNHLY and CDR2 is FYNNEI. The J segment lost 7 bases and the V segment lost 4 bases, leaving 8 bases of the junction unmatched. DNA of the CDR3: TGTGCCAGCAGTGCCTCCGGGACAGGGTTGAATGAGCAGTTCTTC. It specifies CASSASGTGLNEQFF.

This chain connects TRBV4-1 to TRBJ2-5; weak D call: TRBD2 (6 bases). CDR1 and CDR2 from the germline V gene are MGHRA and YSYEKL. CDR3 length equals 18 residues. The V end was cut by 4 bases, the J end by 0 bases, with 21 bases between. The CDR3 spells CASSPDRGGDPYQETQYF. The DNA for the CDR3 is TGCGCCAGCAGCCCGGACCGCGGCGGGGACCCTTACCAAGAGACCCAGTACTTC.

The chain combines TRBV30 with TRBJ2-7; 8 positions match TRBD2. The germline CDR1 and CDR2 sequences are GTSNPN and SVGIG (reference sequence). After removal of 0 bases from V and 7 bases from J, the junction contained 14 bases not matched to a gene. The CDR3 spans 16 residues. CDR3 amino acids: CAWSVLVAGRLGEQYF. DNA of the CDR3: TGTGCCTGGAGTGTACTTGTAGCGGGGAGGCTCGGGGAGCAGTACTTC.

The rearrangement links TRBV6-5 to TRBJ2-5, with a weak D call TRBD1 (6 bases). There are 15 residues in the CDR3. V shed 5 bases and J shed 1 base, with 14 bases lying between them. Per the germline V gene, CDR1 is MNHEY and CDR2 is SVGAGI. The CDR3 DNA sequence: TGTGCCAGCAGTCCCCGACAGGCTCTCCAAGAGACCCAGTACTTC. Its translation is CASSPRQALQETQYF.

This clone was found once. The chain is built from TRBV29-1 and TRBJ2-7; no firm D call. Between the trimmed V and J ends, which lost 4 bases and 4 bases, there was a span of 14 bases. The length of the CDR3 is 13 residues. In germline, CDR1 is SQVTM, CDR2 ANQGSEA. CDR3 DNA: TGCAGCGTTGGATTTGAGAGGCCTTACGAGCAGTACTTC. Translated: CSVGFERPYEQYF.

The CDR3 reads CASSPSGINQETQYF. The CDR3 DNA sequence: TGTGCCAGCAGCCCTAGCGGGATTAACCAAGAGACCCAGTACTTC. The V gene is TRBV5-4, the J gene TRBJ2-5, with 9 bases that match TRBD2. CDR1 is SGHNT and CDR2 is YYREEE in the germline V gene (reference sequence). V shed 4 bases and J 0 bases; nucleotides not matched to a gene: 4. CDR3 size: 15 residues.

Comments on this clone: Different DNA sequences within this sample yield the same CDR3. CDR3 coding DNA: TGTGCCAGCAGTTTATCCGACAGGGGCTATGGCTACACCTTC. Translation gives CASSLSDRGYGYTF. V usage is TRBV28 and J usage is TRBJ1-2; 8 bases line up with TRBD1. This CDR3 is built from 14 residues. Unmatched junction bases numbered 2, after V lost 1 base and J lost 4 bases. Germline CDR1 reads MDHEN; CDR2 reads SYDVKM.

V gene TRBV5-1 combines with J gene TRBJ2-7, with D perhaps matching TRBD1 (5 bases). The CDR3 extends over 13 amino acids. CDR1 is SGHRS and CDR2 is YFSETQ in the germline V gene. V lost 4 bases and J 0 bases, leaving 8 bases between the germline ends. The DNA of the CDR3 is TGCGCCAGCAGCGTAGGACACTCCTACGAGCAGTACTTC. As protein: CASSVGHSYEQYF.

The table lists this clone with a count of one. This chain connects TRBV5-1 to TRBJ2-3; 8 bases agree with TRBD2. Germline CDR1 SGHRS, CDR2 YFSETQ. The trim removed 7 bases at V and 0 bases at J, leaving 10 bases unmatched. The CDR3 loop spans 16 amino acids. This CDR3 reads CASSGGGRPSTDTQYF. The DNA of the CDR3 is TGCGCCAGCTCTGGGGGCGGGAGGCCTAGCACAGATACGCAGTATTTT.

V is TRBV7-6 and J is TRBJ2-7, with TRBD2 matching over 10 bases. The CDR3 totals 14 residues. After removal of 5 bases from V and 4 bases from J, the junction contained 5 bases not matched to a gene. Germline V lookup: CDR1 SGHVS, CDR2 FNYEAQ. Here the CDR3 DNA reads TGTGCCAGCAGCCCACTAGCGGGATCATACGAGCAGTACTTC. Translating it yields CASSPLAGSYEQYF.

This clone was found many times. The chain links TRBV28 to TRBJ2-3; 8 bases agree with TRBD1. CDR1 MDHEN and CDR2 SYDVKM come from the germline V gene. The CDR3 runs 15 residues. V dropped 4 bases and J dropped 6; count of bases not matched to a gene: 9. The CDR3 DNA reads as TGTGCCAGCAGTTGGACAGGGAAGTTGTTCGATACGCAGTATTTT. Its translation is CASSWTGKLFDTQYF.

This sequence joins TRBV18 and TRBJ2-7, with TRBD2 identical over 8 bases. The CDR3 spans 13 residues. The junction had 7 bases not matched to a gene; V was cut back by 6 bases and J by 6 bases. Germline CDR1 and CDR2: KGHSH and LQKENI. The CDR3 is CASSFSGGGEQYF. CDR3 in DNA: TGTGCCAGCTCCTTCAGCGGGGGCGGCGAGCAGTACTTC.

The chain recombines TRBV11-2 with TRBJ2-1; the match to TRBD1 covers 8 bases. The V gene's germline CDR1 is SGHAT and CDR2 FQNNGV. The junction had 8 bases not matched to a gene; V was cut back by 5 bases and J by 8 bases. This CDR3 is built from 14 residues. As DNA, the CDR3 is TGTGCCAGCAGCCTCCAGGGGGCGCAGGATGAGCAGTTCTTC. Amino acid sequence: CASSLQGAQDEQFF.

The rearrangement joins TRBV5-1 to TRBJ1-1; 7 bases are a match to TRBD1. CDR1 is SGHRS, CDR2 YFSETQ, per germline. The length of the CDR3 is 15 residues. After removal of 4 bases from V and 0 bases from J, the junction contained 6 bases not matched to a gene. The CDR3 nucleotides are TGCGCCAGCAGCACCTCGACAGGGCTGAACACTGAAGCTTTCTTT. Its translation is CASSTSTGLNTEAFF.

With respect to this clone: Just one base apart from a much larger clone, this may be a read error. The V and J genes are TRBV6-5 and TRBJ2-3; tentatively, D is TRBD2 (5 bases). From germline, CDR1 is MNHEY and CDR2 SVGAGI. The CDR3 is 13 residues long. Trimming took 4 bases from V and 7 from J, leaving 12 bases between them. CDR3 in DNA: TGTGCCAGCAGTTCGGTAGCGAGAAATACGCAGTATTTT. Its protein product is CASSSVARNTQYF.

CDR3 sequence (DNA): TGCGCCAGCAGCATCCAACAGGGGCCTAATGAAAAACTGTTTTTT. Amino acid sequence: CASSIQQGPNEKLFF. This sequence joins TRBV4-1 and TRBJ1-4; 7 positions match TRBD1. CDR1 MGHRA and CDR2 YSYEKL come from the germline V gene. J lost 3 bases, V lost 5 bases, and 6 bases had no gene match. The CDR3 loop spans 15 amino acids.

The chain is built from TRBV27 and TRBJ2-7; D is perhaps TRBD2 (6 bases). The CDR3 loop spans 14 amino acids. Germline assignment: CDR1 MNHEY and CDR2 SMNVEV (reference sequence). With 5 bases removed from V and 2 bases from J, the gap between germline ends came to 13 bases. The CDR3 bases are TGTGCCAGCAGTCCCAGACTAGAAACCTACGAGCAGTACTTC. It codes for CASSPRLETYEQYF.

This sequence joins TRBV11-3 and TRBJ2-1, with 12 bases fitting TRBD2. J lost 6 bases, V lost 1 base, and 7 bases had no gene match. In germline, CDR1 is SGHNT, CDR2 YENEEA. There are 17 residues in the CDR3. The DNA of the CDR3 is TGTGCCAGCAGCTTAGCGGGATGGACTAGCGGGGCCAATGAGCAGTTCTTC. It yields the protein CASSLAGWTSGANEQFF.

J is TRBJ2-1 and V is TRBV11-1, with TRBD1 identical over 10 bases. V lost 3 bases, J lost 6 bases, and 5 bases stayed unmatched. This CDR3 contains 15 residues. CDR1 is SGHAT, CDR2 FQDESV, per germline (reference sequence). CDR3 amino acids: CASSFRDRGGNEQFF. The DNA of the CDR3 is TGTGCCAGCAGCTTTCGGGACAGGGGCGGCAATGAGCAGTTCTTC.

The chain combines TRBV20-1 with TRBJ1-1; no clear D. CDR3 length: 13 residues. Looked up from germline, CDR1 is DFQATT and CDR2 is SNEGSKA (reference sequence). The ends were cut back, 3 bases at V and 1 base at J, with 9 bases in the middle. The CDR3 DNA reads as TGCAGTGCTAGTGGTGGCCCGAACACTGAAGCTTTCTTT. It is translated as CSASGGPNTEAFF.

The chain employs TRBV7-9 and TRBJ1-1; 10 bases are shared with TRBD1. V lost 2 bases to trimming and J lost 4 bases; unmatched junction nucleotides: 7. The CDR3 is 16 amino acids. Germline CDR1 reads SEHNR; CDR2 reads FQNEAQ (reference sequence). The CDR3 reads CASSLFPGQGGTEAFF. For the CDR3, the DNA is TGTGCCAGCAGCTTATTCCCCGGACAGGGGGGCACTGAAGCTTTCTTT.

The CDR3 nucleotides read TGTGCCAGCAGGGTCGGAGGCACCTACGAGCAGTACTTC. Encoded protein: CASRVGGTYEQYF. The chain has TRBV6-5 and TRBJ2-7; weak D call: TRBD2 (5 bases). The V gene's germline CDR1 is MNHEY and CDR2 SVGAGI. V was clipped by 6 bases and J by 2 bases, with 11 bases between them. The CDR3 runs to 13 residues.

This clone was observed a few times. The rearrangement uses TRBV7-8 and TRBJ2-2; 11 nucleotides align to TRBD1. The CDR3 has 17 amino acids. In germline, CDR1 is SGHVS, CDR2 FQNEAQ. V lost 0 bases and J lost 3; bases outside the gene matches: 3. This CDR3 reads CASSLAQDRGHTGELFF. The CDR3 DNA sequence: TGTGCCAGCAGCTTAGCGCAGGACAGGGGGCACACCGGGGAGCTGTTTTTT. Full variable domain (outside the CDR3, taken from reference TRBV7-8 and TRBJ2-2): GAGVSQSPRYKVAKRGQDVALRCDPISGHVSLFWYQQALGQGPEFLTYFQNEAQLDKSGLPSDRFFAERPEGSVSTLKIQRTQQEDSAVYLCASSLAQDRGHTGELFFGEGSRLTVL.

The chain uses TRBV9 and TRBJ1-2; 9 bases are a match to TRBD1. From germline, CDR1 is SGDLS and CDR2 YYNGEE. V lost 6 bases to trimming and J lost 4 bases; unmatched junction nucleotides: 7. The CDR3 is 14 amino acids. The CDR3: CASTVATGGYGYTF. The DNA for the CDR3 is TGTGCCAGCACCGTGGCGACAGGGGGCTATGGCTACACCTTC. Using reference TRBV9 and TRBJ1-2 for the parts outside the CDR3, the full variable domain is DSGVTQTPKHLITATGQRVTLRCSPRSGDLSVYWYQQSLDQGLQFLIQYYNGEERAKGNILERFSAQQFPDLHSELNLSSLELGDSALYFCASTVATGGYGYTFGSGTRLTVV.

CDR3 DNA sequence: TGTGCCTGGAGTCGGGACAGGGGAAATGAGCAGTTCTTC. Protein: CAWSRDRGNEQFF. The rearrangement uses TRBV30 and TRBJ2-1; TRBD1 agrees at 10 bases. CDR1 and CDR2 (germline): GTSNPN, SVGIG (reference sequence). CDR3 length: 13 amino acids. Trimming took 2 bases from V and 7 from J; bases not matched to a gene: 2.

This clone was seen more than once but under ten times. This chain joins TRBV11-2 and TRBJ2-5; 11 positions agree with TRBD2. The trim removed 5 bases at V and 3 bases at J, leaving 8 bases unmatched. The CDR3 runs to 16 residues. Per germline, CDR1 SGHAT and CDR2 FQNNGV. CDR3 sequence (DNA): TGTGCCAGCAGCCCACAACTAGCGGGGGCAGAAGAGACCCAGTACTTC. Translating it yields CASSPQLAGAEETQYF.

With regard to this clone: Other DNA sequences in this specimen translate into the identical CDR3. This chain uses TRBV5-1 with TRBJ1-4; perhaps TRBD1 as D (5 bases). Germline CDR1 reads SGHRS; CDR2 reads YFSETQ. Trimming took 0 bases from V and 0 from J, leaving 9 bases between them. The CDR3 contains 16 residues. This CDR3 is CASSLGQPSTNEKLFF. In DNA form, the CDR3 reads TGCGCCAGCAGCTTGGGACAGCCGTCAACTAATGAAAAACTGTTTTTT.

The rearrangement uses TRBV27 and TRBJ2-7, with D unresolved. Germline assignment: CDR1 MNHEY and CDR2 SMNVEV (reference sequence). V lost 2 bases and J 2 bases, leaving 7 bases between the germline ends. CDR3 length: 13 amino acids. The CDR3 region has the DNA TGTGCCAGCAGTTTAACATACACCTACGAGCAGTACTTC. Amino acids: CASSLTYTYEQYF.

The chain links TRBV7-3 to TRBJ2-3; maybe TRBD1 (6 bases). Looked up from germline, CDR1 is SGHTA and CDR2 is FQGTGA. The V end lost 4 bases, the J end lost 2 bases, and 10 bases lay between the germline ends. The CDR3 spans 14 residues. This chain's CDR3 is CASSSQGATDTQYF. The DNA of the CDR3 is TGTGCCAGCAGCTCACAGGGAGCCACAGATACGCAGTATTTT.